This paragraph covers one TCR beta chain sequence. Antigen specificity is unknown. Data came from immunoSEQ multiplex PCR; TCRdb stores just in-frame clones and leaves some out. The data hold 90,000 to 130,000 clones, with about 80% observed a single time. This specimen comes from a study of PD-1 blockade in mismatch repair-deficient tumors. Across the study: Patients had around 12 mismatch repair-deficient cancer types, all previously treated and progressing.

PCR or immunohistochemistry showed mismatch repair deficiency in every enrolled patient. TCRs were sequenced from a few patients responding to pembrolizumab. Study conclusions and caveats: After pembrolizumab, tumor-resident clones rose rapidly, then generally contracted before radiologic responses.

Here the sequenced sample was peripheral blood, taken about 60 weeks after starting pembrolizumab. This TCR derives from an adult with mismatch repair-deficient cancer.

This CDR3 is CASSFQAGIPYNEQFF. As DNA, the CDR3 is TGTGCCAGCAGCTTCCAAGCGGGTATTCCCTACAATGAGCAGTTCTTC. This chain joins TRBV11-2 and TRBJ2-1; TRBD2 might be the D (6 bases). CDR1 and CDR2 (germline): SGHAT, FQNNGV. The CDR3 spans 16 residues. Trimming cost V 3 bases and J 2 bases, with 14 bases left between them.